The sequence of this T cell receptor beta chain was determined in a study of T cell responses to AZD1222 COVID-19 vaccine (dated by TCRdb to the early 2020s). For the wider study: Because spike-specific TCR depth and breadth did not differ between the two schedules, AZD1222 recipients who got a second dose at roughly 4 weeks were pooled with those who got a second dose at roughly 12 weeks. A total of about 250 trial participants underwent TCR sequencing, of whom roughly 210 had received two doses of AZD1222 and about 25 had received two doses of the MenACWY control vaccine. Trial participants were enrolled by age into subgroups of 18-55, 56-69 and 70-plus years, and about 150, 27 and 61 TCR-sequenced participants, respectively, were included in these subgroups. Study-wide conclusions, independent of this receptor: A significant rise in spike-specific TCR breadth and depth was observed after two AZD1222 doses relative to day 0 and relative to MenACWY recipients. Because no day 14 peak-response samples were available, the repertoires could be characterized only after the peak T cell response. CD4 TCRs associated with the vaccine covered the entire spike protein, and the dominant responses were in regions 160-218 and 743-854. Conclusions about previously exposed vaccinees are limited, since just five to seven AZD1222 recipients were seropositive for SARS-CoV-2 at baseline. The 56-69-year group was small, and its depth increase did not reach significance, likely because of low power. Reportedly, almost half of the unique spike-specific TCRs recognized epitopes lying outside the regions that are mutated in the B.1.351 and B.1.1.7 variants. Most participants were white British and females outnumbered males, and the authors suggested that clonal diversity may have been underestimated.

On this clone itself: Its target antigen remains unknown. One base away there is no much larger clone; base qualities are not given.

The intended sense of this specimen's time point label: baseline before first vaccination. Samples from vaccinated people were obtained from the UK trials COV001 and COV002, which included a single-blind randomized controlled phase 2/3 trial of AZD1222 (ChAdOx1 nCoV-19) in healthy adults. For TCRbeta chain sequencing, PBMC samples from trial participants were taken at day 0 and at day 28 after the second dose. V has 4 bases trimmed and J has 2 bases trimmed; junction bases matching no gene number 5. The CDR3 runs 15 amino acids, cysteine and phenylalanine included. Only the CDR3 portion is preserved as DNA: 45 bases, with reading frame beginning at the first base. The germline V gene provides CDR1 MRHNA and CDR2 SNTAGT. The CDR3 regions of human TCRbeta chains were analyzed by immunosequencing. In the paper's pipeline: TCRs in the repertoires were matched against a reference library of SARS-CoV-2-specific TCRs that had been generated with the MIRA antigen-specificity platform. Breadth was defined as the fraction of unique TCRs that were SARS-CoV-2-associated, and depth was defined as the fraction of total T cells that were SARS-CoV-2-associated. Using the MIRA data, each spike-specific TCR was assigned both to the spike region to which the TCR was reactive and to a CD4 or CD8 class. Log10-transformed breadth and depth values were compared by one-way ANOVA with Sidak's multiple comparisons tests. This is the immuneACCESS table as TCRdb keeps it, with only in-frame sequences that have V and J called. A part of the clones is gone; compared with another copy, unresolved V genes explain less than half, and the rest is unexplained. V and J calls and clone size follow that table, whereas D and trimming were derived from the DNA. Recorded for this sample are 100,000 or so clones; 70% to 90% of them occurred a single time. In total, the top ten clones hold roughly 6% of the sample.

The chain is made from TRBV6-4 and TRBJ2-1; the junction holds 7 bases that match TRBD2. The TCR was taken from an adult in good health. The material sequenced was peripheral blood, taken on day 0 of AZD1222 vaccination. The CDR3 region reads CASSVEGGAYNEQFF. The DNA sequence is given as TGTGCCAGCAGTGTGGAGGGAGGGGCCTACAATGAGCAGTTCTTC.